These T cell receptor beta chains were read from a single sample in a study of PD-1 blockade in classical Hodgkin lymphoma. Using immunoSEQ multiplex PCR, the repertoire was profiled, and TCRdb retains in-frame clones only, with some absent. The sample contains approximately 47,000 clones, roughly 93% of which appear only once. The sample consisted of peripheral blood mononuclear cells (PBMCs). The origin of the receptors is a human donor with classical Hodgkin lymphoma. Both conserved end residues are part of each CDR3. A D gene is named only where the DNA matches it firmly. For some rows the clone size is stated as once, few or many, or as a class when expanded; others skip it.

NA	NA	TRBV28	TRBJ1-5	CASSFRGSGNQPQHF	TGTGCCAGCAGTTTCCGCGGGTCGGGCAATCAGCCCCAGCATTTT
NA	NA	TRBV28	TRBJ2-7	CASSLGTPYEQYF	TGTGCCAGCAGCCTCGGGACACCCTACGAGCAGTACTTC
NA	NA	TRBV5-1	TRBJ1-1	CASSLGFTNTEAFF	TGCGCCAGCAGCTTGGGCTTCACCAACACTGAAGCTTTCTTT
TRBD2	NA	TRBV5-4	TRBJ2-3	CASSTGLAEESTDTQYF	TGTGCCAGCAGTACCGGACTAGCGGAGGAGTCCACAGATACGCAGTATTTT
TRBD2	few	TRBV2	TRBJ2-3	CASRGTLGAGGPPDTQYF	TGTGCCAGCAGGGGGACACTCGGGGCGGGAGGGCCCCCAGATACGCAGTATTTT
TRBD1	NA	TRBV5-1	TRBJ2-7	CASSGYTGQGFNEQYF	TGCGCCAGCAGCGGGTATACGGGACAGGGGTTTAACGAGCAGTACTTC
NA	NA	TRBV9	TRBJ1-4	CASSPEPEKGKLFF	TGTGCCAGCAGCCCCGAACCTGAGAAGGGAAAACTGTTTTTT
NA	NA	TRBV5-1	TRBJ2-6	CASSEPGANVLTF	TGCGCCAGCAGCGAGCCTGGGGCCAACGTCCTGACTTTC
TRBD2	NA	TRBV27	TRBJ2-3	CASSWSGRNTDTQYF	TGTGCCAGCAGTTGGAGCGGGAGGAATACAGATACGCAGTATTTT
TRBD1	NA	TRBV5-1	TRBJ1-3	CASSFRTGRGNTIYF	TGCGCCAGCAGCTTCAGGACAGGACGTGGAAACACCATATATTTT
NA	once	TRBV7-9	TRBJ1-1	CASSSLRRGNTEAFF	TGTGCCAGCAGCTCGCTTAGGAGGGGGAACACTGAAGCTTTCTTT
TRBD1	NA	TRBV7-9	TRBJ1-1	CASSLAGTGGTEAFF	TGTGCCAGCAGTCTTGCCGGGACAGGGGGGACTGAAGCTTTCTTT
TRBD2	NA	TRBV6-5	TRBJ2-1	CASRGLAGVGEQFF	TGTGCCTCACGCGGACTAGCGGGAGTGGGTGAGCAGTTCTTC
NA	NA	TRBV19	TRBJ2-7	CASSIQPIGSDEQYF	TGTGCCAGTAGTATTCAACCAATAGGTTCGGACGAGCAGTACTTC
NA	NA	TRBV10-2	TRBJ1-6	CASSERGSLILHF	TGCGCCAGCAGTGAGCGAGGGTCCTTAATCCTCCACTTT